This T cell receptor beta chain appears in the sequencing data of a study of monozygotic twins with inflammatory bowel disease (dated by TCRdb to between 2019 and 2020). As for the study more broadly: The full study comprised around 30 monozygotic twin pairs: nine German pairs (four IBD-concordant, five IBD-discordant) and 19 IBD-discordant Danish pairs. The search for disease-associated traits relied mainly on comparing, within discordant pairs, IBD patients with their genetically identical healthy co-twins. Each individual had, on average, about 151 000 unique TCRalpha sequences and 181 000 unique TCRbeta sequences available for analysis. Study-level results and caveats: IBD patients shared fewer clonotypes with other individuals than healthy twins did, most markedly in patients showing signs of disease activity. Repertoire similarity did not differ between concordant and discordant twins, possibly due to limited statistical power. TCRbeta repertoire diversity, by inverse Simpson index, was decreased in IBD patients compared with their healthy co-twins. Differing immunosuppressive treatments among patients may have added background noise and inter-individual variability to the repertoires. No single strong signal or clonotype linked to IBD turned up in the results, so the idea that one exists was not supported. Distinction between different T cell subtypes could not be achieved in the analysis.

As regards this clonotype: No cognate antigen has been identified for it.

CDR1 is given as SGHRS and CDR2 as YFSETQ, both from the germline V gene. Including cysteine and phenylalanine, the CDR3 has 13 amino acids. The DNA sequence is not available. A 2.5 ml peripheral blood sample was drawn into PAXgene tubes per donor and stored at -80°C. Total RNA was isolated from whole blood with the PAXgene blood miRNA kit on an automated QIAcube, without T cell sorting. Peripheral blood from monozygotic twin pairs concordant or discordant for inflammatory bowel disease was subjected to deep TCRalpha and TCRbeta repertoire profiling with unique molecular barcoding. Smoking habits were recorded for all twin pairs, and each individual was classified as a current, former or never smoker. The library was obtained by 5' RACE. For each TCR library, 3,500 to 4,000 ng of total RNA was used. For each sample, cDNA synthesis was carried out in eight separate reactions using SMARTScribe reverse transcriptase. Unique molecular identifiers containing a 6-nucleotide sample barcode were introduced through template switching during cDNA synthesis. TCRalpha and TCRbeta cDNA was amplified in two nested PCRs of approximately 17 and 9 cycles, and bead purification was carried out after each PCR. Before amplification, cDNA was treated with uracil DNA-glycosylase and purified using the QIAquick PCR purification kit. The second PCR added Illumina TruSeq-compatible adapters along with sample-specific barcodes. TapeStation and Qubit were used to check library quality and concentration, and 5 to 6 ng of each library went into the pool. Sequencing of pooled libraries was carried out on an Illumina HiSeq2500 single-index Rapid Run using 2 x 100 bp reads and custom sequencing primers. Concerning the study's data processing: UMI-based consensus assembly with MiGEC version 1.2.6 was used to correct PCR and sequencing errors. MiXCR version 2.1.1 handled V(D)J alignment, clonotype assembly and CDR3 extraction. Normalisation of gene usage, clonotype sharing and MAIT/NKT TCR abundance was achieved by analysing the top 1000, 10 000 and 20 000 clonotypes per sample. After downsampling to 27 000 UMIs, diversity was calculated as the inverse Simpson index using the vegan R package. Paired Mann-Whitney U tests were applied to discordant twin pairs, and Benjamini-Hochberg correction was used for multiple testing. TCRdb reprocessed the sequencing reads and holds a single record per CDR3 protein sequence, with no DNA. Clone size and V and J calls follow TCRdb, not the original study. The table for this sample lists 300,000 to 350,000 distinct CDR3 sequences. Clones ranked in the top ten supply 2% to 2.5% of the sample.

The chain links TRBV5-1 with TRBJ1-2. The source of this sequence is a human donor with ulcerative colitis or Crohn's disease, or a healthy co-twin of an affected twin (not recorded which). The sample consisted of blood. CDR3 protein: CASSLSVKEGYTF.